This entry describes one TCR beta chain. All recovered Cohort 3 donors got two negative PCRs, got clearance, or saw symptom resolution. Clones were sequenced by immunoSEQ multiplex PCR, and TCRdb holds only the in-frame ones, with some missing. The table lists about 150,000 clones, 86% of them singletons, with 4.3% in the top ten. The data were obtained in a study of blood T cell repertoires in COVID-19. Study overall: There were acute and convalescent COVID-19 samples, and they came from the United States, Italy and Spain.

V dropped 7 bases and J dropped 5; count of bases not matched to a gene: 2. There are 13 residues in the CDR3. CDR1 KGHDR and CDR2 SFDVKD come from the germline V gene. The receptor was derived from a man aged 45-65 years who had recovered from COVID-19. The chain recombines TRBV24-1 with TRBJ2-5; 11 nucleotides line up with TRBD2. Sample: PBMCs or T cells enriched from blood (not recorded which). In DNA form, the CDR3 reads TGTGCCACCAGATCTAGCGGGAGGGAGACCCAGTACTTC. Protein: CATRSSGRETQYF.